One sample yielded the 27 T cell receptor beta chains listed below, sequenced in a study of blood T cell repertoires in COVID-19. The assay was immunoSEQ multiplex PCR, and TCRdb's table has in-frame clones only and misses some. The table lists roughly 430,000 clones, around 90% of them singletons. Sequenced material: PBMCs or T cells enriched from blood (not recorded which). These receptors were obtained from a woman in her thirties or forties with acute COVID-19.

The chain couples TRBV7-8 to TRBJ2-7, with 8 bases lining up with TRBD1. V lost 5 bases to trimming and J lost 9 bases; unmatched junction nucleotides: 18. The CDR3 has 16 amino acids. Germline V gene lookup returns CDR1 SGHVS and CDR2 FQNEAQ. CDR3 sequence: CASSPTPPQGGYVQYF. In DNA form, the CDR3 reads TGTGCCAGCAGCCCAACCCCCCCACAGGGGGGATATGTGCAGTACTTC.

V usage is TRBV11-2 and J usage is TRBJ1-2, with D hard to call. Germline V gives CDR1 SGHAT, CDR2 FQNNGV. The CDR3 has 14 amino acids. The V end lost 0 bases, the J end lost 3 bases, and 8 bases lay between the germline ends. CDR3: CASSLDPFDYGYTF. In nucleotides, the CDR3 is TGTGCCAGCAGCTTAGATCCCTTTGACTATGGCTACACCTTC.

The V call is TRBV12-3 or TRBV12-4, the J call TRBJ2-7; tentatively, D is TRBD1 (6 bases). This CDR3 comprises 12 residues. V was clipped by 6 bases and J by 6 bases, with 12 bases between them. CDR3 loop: CASSLVGAEQYF. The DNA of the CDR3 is TGTGCCAGCAGCCTAGTGGGGGCCGAGCAGTACTTC.

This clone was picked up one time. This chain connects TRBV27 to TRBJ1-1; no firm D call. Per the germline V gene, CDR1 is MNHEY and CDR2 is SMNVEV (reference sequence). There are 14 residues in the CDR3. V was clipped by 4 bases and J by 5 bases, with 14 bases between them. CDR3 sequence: CASSSMEARTEAFF. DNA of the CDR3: TGTGCCAGCAGTTCTATGGAGGCGCGAACTGAAGCTTTCTTT.

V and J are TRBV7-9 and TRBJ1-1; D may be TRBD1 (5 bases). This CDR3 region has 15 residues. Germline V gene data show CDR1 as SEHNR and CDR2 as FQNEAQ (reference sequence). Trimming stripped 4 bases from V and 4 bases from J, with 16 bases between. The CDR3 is CASSSSRGRATEAFF. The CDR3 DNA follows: TGTGCCAGCAGCTCTTCTCGGGGGAGGGCCACTGAAGCTTTCTTT.

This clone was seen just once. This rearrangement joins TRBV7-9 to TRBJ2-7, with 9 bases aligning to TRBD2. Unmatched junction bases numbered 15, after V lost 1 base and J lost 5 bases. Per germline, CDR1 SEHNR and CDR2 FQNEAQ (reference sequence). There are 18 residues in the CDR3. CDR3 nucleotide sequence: TGTGCCAGCAGCTTAGGTGGACTAGCGATTCTTACATCGGACGAGCAGTACTTC. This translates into CASSLGGLAILTSDEQYF.

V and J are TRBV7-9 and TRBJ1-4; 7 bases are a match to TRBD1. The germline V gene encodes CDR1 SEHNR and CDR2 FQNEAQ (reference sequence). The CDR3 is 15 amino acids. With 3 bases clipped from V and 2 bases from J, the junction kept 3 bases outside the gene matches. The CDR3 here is CASSLLGGTNEKLFF. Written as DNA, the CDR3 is TGTGCCAGCAGCTTGTTAGGGGGCACTAATGAAAAACTGTTTTTT.

CDR3 sequence: CASSEARVSRGNGDNSPLHF. In DNA form, the CDR3 reads TGTGCCAGCAGTGAAGCGCGCGTTAGTAGGGGGAACGGTGATAATTCACCCCTCCACTTT. The chain has TRBV2 and TRBJ1-6, with D maybe TRBD1 (6 bases). CDR3 size: 20 residues. The V gene's germline CDR1 is SNHLY and CDR2 FYNNEI. V lost 0 bases, J lost 5 bases, and 23 bases lay in between. Filled out from reference TRBV2 and TRBJ1-6, the complete variable domain reads EPEVTQTPSHQVTQMGQEVILRCVPISNHLYFYWYRQILGQKVEFLVSFYNNEISEKSEIFDDQFSVERPDGSNFTLKIRSTKLEDSAMYFCASSEARVSRGNGDNSPLHFGNGTRLTVT.

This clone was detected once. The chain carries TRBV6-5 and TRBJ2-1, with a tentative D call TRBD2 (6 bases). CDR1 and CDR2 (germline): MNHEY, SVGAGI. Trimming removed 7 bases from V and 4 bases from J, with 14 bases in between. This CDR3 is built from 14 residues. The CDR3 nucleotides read TGTGCCAGCAAACGGGGGTCTCAATACAATGAGCAGTTCTTC. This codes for CASKRGSQYNEQFF.

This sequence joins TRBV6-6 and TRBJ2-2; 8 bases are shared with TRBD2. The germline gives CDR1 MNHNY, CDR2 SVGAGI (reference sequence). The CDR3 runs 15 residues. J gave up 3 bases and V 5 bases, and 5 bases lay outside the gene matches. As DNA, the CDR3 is TGTGCCAGCAGTCCCGGGGGGGCGGACACCGGGGAGCTGTTTTTT. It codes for CASSPGGADTGELFF.

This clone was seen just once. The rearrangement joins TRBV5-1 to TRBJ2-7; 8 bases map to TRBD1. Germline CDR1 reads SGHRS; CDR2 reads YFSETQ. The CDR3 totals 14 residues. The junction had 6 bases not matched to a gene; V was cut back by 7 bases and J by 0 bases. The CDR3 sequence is CASGSQGDSYEQYF. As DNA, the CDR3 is TGCGCCAGCGGGTCACAGGGGGACTCCTACGAGCAGTACTTC.

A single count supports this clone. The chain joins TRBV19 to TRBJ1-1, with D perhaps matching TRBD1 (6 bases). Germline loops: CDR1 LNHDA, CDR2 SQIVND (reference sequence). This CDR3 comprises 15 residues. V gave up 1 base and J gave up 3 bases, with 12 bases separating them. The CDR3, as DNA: TGTGCCAGTAGTATAGTAGGACAGACTTACACTGAAGCTTTCTTT. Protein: CASSIVGQTYTEAFF.

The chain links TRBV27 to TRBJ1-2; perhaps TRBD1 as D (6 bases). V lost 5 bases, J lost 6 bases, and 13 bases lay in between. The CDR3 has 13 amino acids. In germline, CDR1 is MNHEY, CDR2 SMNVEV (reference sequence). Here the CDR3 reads CASSPGGLDGYTF. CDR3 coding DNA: TGTGCCAGCAGTCCTGGGGGCCTGGATGGCTACACCTTC.

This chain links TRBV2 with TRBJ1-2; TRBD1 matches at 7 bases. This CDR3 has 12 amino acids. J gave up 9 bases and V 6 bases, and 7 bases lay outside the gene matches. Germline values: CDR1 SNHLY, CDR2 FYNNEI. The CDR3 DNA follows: TGTGCCAGCAGGGACAGGCTTTTGCGCTACACCTTC. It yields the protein CASRDRLLRYTF.

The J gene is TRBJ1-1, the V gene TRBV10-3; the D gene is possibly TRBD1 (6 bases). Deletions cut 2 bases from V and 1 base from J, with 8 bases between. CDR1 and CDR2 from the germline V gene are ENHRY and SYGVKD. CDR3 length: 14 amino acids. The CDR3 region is CAISERQANTEAFF. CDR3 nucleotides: TGTGCCATCAGTGAGCGACAGGCGAACACTGAAGCTTTCTTT.

The CDR3 protein is CAWRHRDEQYF. Written as DNA, the CDR3 is TGTGCCTGGAGACACAGGGACGAGCAGTACTTC. The chain joins TRBV30 to TRBJ2-7, with TRBD1 as a possible D gene (6 bases). V was cut by 3 bases and J by 5 bases, with 8 bases left in between. The length of the CDR3 is 11 residues. From germline, CDR1 is GTSNPN and CDR2 SVGIG (reference sequence).

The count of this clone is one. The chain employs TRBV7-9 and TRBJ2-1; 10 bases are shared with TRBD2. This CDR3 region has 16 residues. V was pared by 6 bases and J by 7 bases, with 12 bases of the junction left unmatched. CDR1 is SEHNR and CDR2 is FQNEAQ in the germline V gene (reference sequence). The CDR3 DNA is TGTGCCAGCAGGCCAGAGCGGGGGGGCCTGGTTAATGAGCAGTTCTTC. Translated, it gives CASRPERGGLVNEQFF.

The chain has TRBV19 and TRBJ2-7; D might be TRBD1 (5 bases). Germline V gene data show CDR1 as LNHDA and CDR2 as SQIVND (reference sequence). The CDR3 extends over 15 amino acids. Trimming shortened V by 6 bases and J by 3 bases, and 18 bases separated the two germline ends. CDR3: CASRNLAGSLYEQYF. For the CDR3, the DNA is TGTGCCAGTAGAAATCTGGCAGGGTCCCTCTACGAGCAGTACTTC.

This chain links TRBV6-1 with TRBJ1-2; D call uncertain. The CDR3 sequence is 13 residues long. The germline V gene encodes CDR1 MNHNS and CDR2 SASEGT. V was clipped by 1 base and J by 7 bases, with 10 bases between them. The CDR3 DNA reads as TGTGCCAGCAGTGAAGGCAAAAATAGTGGCTACACCTTC. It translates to CASSEGKNSGYTF.

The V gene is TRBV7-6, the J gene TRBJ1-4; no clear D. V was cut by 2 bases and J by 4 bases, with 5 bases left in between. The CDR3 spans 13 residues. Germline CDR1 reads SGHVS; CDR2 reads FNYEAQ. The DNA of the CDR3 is TGTGCCAGCAGCTTAAGCCATAATGAAAAACTGTTTTTT. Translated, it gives CASSLSHNEKLFF.

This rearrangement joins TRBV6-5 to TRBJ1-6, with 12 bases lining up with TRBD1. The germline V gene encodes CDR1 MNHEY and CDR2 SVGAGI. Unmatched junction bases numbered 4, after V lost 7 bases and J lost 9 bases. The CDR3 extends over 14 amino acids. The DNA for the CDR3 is TGTGCCAGCAAAAGGGACAGGGGGCTTTCACCCCTCCACTTT. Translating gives CASKRDRGLSPLHF.

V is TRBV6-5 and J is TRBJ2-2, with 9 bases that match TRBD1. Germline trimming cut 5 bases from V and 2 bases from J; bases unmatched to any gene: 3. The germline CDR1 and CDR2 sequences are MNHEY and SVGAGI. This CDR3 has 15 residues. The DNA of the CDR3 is TGTGCCAGCAGTCCCACAGGGGGCAACACCGGGGAGCTGTTTTTT. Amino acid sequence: CASSPTGGNTGELFF.

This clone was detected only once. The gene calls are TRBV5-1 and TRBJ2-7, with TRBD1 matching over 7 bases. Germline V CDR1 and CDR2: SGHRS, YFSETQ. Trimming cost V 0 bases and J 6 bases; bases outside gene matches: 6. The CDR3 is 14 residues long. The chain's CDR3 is CASSLGQGIGEQYF. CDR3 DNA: TGCGCCAGCAGCTTGGGACAGGGTATCGGCGAGCAGTACTTC. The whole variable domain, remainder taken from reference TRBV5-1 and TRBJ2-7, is KAGVTQTPRYLIKTRGQQVTLSCSPISGHRSVSWYQQTPGQGLQFLFEYFSETQRNKGNFPGRFSGRQFSNSRSEMNVSTLELGDSALYLCASSLGQGIGEQYFGPGTRLTVT.

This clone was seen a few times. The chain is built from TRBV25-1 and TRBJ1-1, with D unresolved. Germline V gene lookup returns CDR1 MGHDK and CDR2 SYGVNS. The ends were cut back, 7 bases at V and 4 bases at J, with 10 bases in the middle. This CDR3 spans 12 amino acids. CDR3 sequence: CASNSGGTEAFF. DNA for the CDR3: TGTGCCAGCAATTCGGGTGGCACTGAAGCTTTCTTT.

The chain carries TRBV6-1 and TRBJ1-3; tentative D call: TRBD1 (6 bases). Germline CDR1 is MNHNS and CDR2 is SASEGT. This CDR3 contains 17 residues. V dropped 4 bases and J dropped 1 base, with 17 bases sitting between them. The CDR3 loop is CASSGTTGIGSGNTIYF. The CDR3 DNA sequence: TGTGCCAGCAGTGGTACGACAGGAATCGGATCTGGAAACACCATATATTTT.

The CDR3 sequence is CASTRGNSYNEQFF. The CDR3 DNA reads as TGCGCCAGCACTCGGGGGAACTCCTACAATGAGCAGTTCTTC. The J gene is TRBJ2-1, the V gene TRBV5-1, with TRBD2 as a possible D gene (6 bases). V was clipped by 6 bases and J by 0 bases, with 10 bases between them. The CDR3 spans 14 residues. Germline CDR1 SGHRS, CDR2 YFSETQ.

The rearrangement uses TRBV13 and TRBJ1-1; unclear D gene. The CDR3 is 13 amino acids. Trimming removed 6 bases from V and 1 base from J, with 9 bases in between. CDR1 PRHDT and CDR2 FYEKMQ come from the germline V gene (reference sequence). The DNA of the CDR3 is TGTGCCAGCAGAACCGGCGGGAACACTGAAGCTTTCTTT. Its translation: CASRTGGNTEAFF.